This T cell receptor (beta chain) was obtained from a study of OX40 agonist ivuxolimab in advanced cancers. Findings and limits, study-wide: The 0.1-3.0 mg/kg partial responders had among the lowest clonal expansion. Mean expanded clone counts were higher in CD8+ than CD4+ T cells.

Using immunoSEQ multiplex PCR, the repertoire was profiled, and TCRdb retains in-frame clones only, with some absent. This table has approximately 90,000 clones, roughly 90% appearing once. The V and J ends lost 2 bases and 6 bases respectively, with 13 bases between them. Germline lookup yields CDR1 MDHEN and CDR2 SYDVKM. The CDR3 sequence is 14 residues long. Cycle 7 day 1, cycle 4 day 1, and baseline were the timepoints at which blood was sampled. Remarks on this clone: The target antigen is unknown.

The chain recombines TRBV28 with TRBJ1-2; TRBD1 is a possible D gene (5 bases). Sample: CD4+ or CD8+ T cells sorted from blood, taken in a trial of the OX40 agonist ivuxolimab. The sequence derives from an adult with an advanced solid tumor such as melanoma, head and neck, liver or kidney cancer. The CDR3 protein is CASSLIGARDGYTF. The CDR3 region has the DNA TGTGCCAGCAGTTTAATCGGGGCTAGGGATGGCTACACCTTC.